The clone carrying this TCR beta chain was found a few times. What it binds is unknown. The sample originates from a study of response to subunit inactivated influenza vaccine. Study findings and constraints: Only a handful of new T cells, the authors suggested, are recruited with each seasonal influenza vaccination.

MiXCR was run by TCRdb on the RT-PCR reads, yielding one entry per CDR3 protein. The sample consists of 800,000 to 1,000,000 distinct CDR3 sequences, 21% of them appearing once. This TCR came from a man aged 50-60 years who received an inactivated influenza vaccine. Material: PBMCs from blood, obtained 5 days after vaccination.

CDR3 loop: CASSPLSGASTDTQYF. The CDR3 coding sequence is TGTGCCAGCAGTCCGCTGAGCGGGGCTAGCACAGATACGCAGTATTTT. The chain joins TRBV12-3 or TRBV12-4 to TRBJ2-3; 7 bases fit TRBD2. After removal of 5 bases from V and 0 bases from J, the junction contained 8 bases not matched to a gene. CDR3 length: 16 residues.